The 16 T cell receptor beta chains below come from one sample, sequenced in a study of blood T cell repertoires in COVID-19. Assay used: immunoSEQ multiplex PCR; TCRdb lists only in-frame clones, some missing. The sample contains about 200,000 clones, around four fifths of which appear only once. The sequenced material came from peripheral blood. The origin of the receptors is a man in his 60s with COVID-19, enrolled during active disease.

The J gene is TRBJ1-2, the V gene TRBV10-2, with D unresolved. The CDR3 is 15 residues long. In germline, CDR1 is WSHSY, CDR2 SAAADI. Trimming left V 0 bases short and J 4 bases short, with 12 bases between. For the CDR3, the DNA is TGCGCCAGCAGTGAGTCCCCAAATACTGCCTATGGCTACACCTTC. Protein product: CASSESPNTAYGYTF.

The chain is built from TRBV7-3 and TRBJ2-7; weak D call: TRBD2 (6 bases). The CDR3 loop spans 15 amino acids. V lost 5 bases, J lost 0 bases, and 14 bases lay in between. Germline CDR1 reads SGHTA; CDR2 reads FQGTGA. CDR3 nucleotide sequence: TGTGCCAGCAGCGTCACGGGACTGAGCTCCTACGAGCAGTACTTC. It is translated as CASSVTGLSSYEQYF.

The chain carries TRBV19 and TRBJ1-2, with TRBD1 matching over 7 bases. V was clipped by 11 bases and J by 1 base; unmatched bases: 13. CDR3 length equals 15 residues. Germline CDR1 and CDR2: LNHDA and SQIVND (reference sequence). This chain's CDR3 is CAVGDSGQVNYGYTF. The CDR3 nucleotides read TGTGCCGTCGGGGACAGCGGACAAGTTAACTATGGCTACACCTTC.

The rearrangement uses TRBV10-2 and TRBJ1-2; D is unresolved. The V and J ends lost 5 bases and 5 bases respectively, with 12 bases between them. There are 13 residues in the CDR3. Germline CDR1 reads WSHSY; CDR2 reads SAAADI. CDR3 sequence (DNA): TGCGCCAGCAGTCCGGCCCCGAGGTATGGCTACACCTTC. As protein: CASSPAPRYGYTF.

This chain joins TRBV3-1 (or the pseudogene TRBV3-2) and TRBJ2-3; D may be TRBD1 (5 bases). Germline V lookup: CDR1 LGHDT, CDR2 YNNKEL (reference sequence). V dropped 6 bases and J dropped 0 bases, with 13 bases sitting between them. This CDR3 contains 15 residues. CDR3 residues: CASSYGRTSTDTQYF. In DNA form, the CDR3 reads TGTGCCAGCAGTTACGGACGGACAAGCACAGATACGCAGTATTTT.

The chain couples TRBV7-9 to TRBJ1-5; D is unresolved. The CDR3 runs 12 residues. The germline V and J ends were trimmed by 5 bases and 3 bases, with 5 bases remaining between them. Germline V gene data show CDR1 as SEHNR and CDR2 as FQNEAQ (reference sequence). This chain's CDR3 is CASSLSNQPQHF. CDR3 nucleotide sequence: TGTGCCAGCAGCCTCTCCAATCAGCCCCAGCATTTT.

The CDR3 spells CASRPLGNTEAFF. In DNA, the CDR3 is TGTGCCAGCAGACCCCTAGGGAACACTGAAGCTTTCTTT. J is TRBJ1-1 and V is TRBV27; the D is unclear. The CDR3 loop spans 13 amino acids. Per germline, CDR1 MNHEY and CDR2 SMNVEV (reference sequence). V was pared by 6 bases and J by 1 base, with 9 bases between.

The V and J genes are TRBV19 and TRBJ1-3; 8 nucleotides agree with TRBD1. This CDR3 is 13 amino acids long. Germline values: CDR1 LNHDA, CDR2 SQIVND (reference sequence). With 8 bases clipped from V and 6 bases from J, the junction kept 6 bases outside the gene matches. The CDR3 reads CASGGQGENTIYF. The DNA for the CDR3 is TGTGCCAGTGGAGGACAGGGAGAAAACACCATATATTTT.

The J gene is TRBJ2-1, the V gene TRBV11-3; 9 bases agree with TRBD2. The CDR3 loop spans 15 amino acids. Germline loops: CDR1 SGHNT, CDR2 YENEEA. The junction had 3 bases not matched to a gene; V was cut back by 2 bases and J by 4 bases. The CDR3 loop is CASSLRSGGYNEQFF. The CDR3, as DNA: TGTGCCAGCAGCTTACGAAGCGGGGGGTACAATGAGCAGTTCTTC.

This clone was counted once. The V call is TRBV7-2, the J call TRBJ1-1, with a possible D match to TRBD1 (6 bases). The CDR3 loop spans 14 amino acids. Per germline, CDR1 SGHTA and CDR2 FQGNSA. Trimming pared 4 bases from V and 5 bases from J, leaving 14 bases between. The CDR3 spells CASSWWQGRTEAFF. The DNA of the CDR3 is TGTGCCAGCAGCTGGTGGCAGGGGAGAACTGAAGCTTTCTTT.

The chain recombines TRBV5-5 with TRBJ1-1, with 7 bases fitting TRBD1. CDR3 length: 12 amino acids. Trimming took 5 bases from V and 5 from J; bases not matched to a gene: 3. Germline loops: CDR1 SGHKS, CDR2 YYEKEE (reference sequence). The CDR3 sequence is CASSTGVTEAFF. As DNA, the CDR3 is TGTGCCAGCAGTACAGGGGTGACTGAAGCTTTCTTT.

The V call is TRBV9, the J call TRBJ2-7, with D perhaps matching TRBD1 (6 bases). Germline V gene sequence: CDR1 SGDLS, CDR2 YYNGEE. V lost 3 bases, J lost 6 bases, and 16 bases lay in between. The CDR3 spans 14 residues. This CDR3 is CASSAGTPRGEQYF. The CDR3 DNA reads TGTGCCAGCAGCGCAGGGACACCCCGGGGCGAGCAGTACTTC.

The J gene is TRBJ2-3, the V gene TRBV7-2; D not resolved. This CDR3 has 13 amino acids. V lost 4 bases and J lost 2, with 7 bases in between. Germline V gene data show CDR1 as SGHTA and CDR2 as FQGNSA. The CDR3, as DNA: TGTGCCAGCAGCTCCGAGGCCACAGATACGCAGTATTTT. It specifies CASSSEATDTQYF.

This chain links TRBV27 with TRBJ2-3, with 8 bases matching TRBD1. CDR1 and CDR2 (germline): MNHEY, SMNVEV (reference sequence). The V segment lost 3 bases and the J segment 5 bases; nucleotides outside the gene matches: 7. CDR3 length equals 15 residues. This chain's CDR3 is CASSFYGQGGDTQYF. For the CDR3, the DNA is TGTGCCAGCAGTTTTTATGGACAGGGTGGAGATACGCAGTATTTT.

The V gene is TRBV6-1, the J gene TRBJ2-3; D might be TRBD1 (5 bases). Per germline, CDR1 MNHNS and CDR2 SASEGT. This CDR3 region has 16 residues. Trimming left V 0 bases short and J 5 bases short, with 15 bases between. The DNA for the CDR3 is TGTGCCAGCAGTGAAGCGAAAAACAGGCACGGAGATACGCAGTATTTT. Its protein is CASSEAKNRHGDTQYF.

The chain couples TRBV5-5 to TRBJ2-6, with a weak D call TRBD2 (6 bases). Trimming pared 4 bases from V and 4 bases from J, leaving 18 bases between. CDR3 length: 17 amino acids. Germline CDR1 and CDR2: SGHKS and YYEKEE (reference sequence). CDR3 region: CASSLGGRAAGANVLTF. In DNA, the CDR3 is TGTGCCAGCAGCCTCGGGGGTAGGGCAGCCGGGGCCAACGTCCTGACTTTC.